A selection of T cell receptor beta chains follows, all from one sample in a study of vaccination and CD4 T cells after COVID-19. TCRdb re-derived calls from the PCR reads in MiXCR, one entry per CDR3 protein. The repertoire holds under 20,000 distinct CDR3 sequences, with under 60% as singletons. The antigens for these receptors are not known. The source was CD4+ T cells from blood, cultured in vitro, collected after SARS-CoV-2 vaccination. Receptor source: a human donor who had recovered from COVID-19. The CDR3 runs from the conserved cysteine through the conserved F or W. The D gene is left open where the match is weak. The size field is filled for only some rows; it gives once, few, many or a size class.

D,size,J,V,DNA,CDR3
-,few,TRBJ1-1,TRBV10-1,TGCGCCAGCAGTAGCAGCCCGAACACTGAAGCTTTCTTT,CASSSSPNTEAFF
-,few,TRBJ1-1,TRBV6-1,TGTGCCAGCAATAAAGCGGGACGTGGCACTGAAGCTTTCTTT,CASNKAGRGTEAFF
TRBD2,few,TRBJ2-5,TRBV24-1,TGTGCCACCAGTGACAGGACTAGCGGGAGTAGGGAGACCCAGTACTTC,CATSDRTSGSRETQYF
-,-,TRBJ2-1,TRBV20-1,TGCAGTGCTGGCCCTGGAAATGAGCAGTTCTTC,CSAGPGNEQFF
-,-,TRBJ1-1,TRBV20-1,TGCAGTGCTAGGGGGGGGATTGGGACTGAAGCTTTCTTT,CSARGGIGTEAFF
TRBD1,few,TRBJ2-7,TRBV11-3,TGTGCCAGCAGCGCCGGACAGGGGGAAACCCTCCACGAGCAGTACTTC,CASSAGQGETLHEQYF
-,-,TRBJ2-1,TRBV7-3,TGTGCCAGCAGCTTGACAGCTGACAATGAGCAGTTCTTC,CASSLTADNEQFF
TRBD1,few,TRBJ1-1,TRBV7-9,TGTGCCAGCAGCCTTCAGGGGGCCGGGAACACTGAAGCTTTCTTT,CASSLQGAGNTEAFF
-,few,TRBJ2-2,TRBV6-2/TRBV6-3,TGTGCCTTCGGGGCCGGGGACGGGGAGCTGTTTTTT,CAFGAGDGELFF
TRBD2,-,TRBJ2-1,TRBV2,TGTGCCAGCACCGGGACTACGTACAATGAGCAGTTCTTC,CASTGTTYNEQFF
-,few,TRBJ2-5,TRBV20-1,TGCAGTGCTAGTGGGGGGGGGCCGTTCGAGACCCAGTACTTC,CSASGGGPFETQYF
TRBD2,-,TRBJ2-7,TRBV2,TGTGCCAGCAGTGAAGCGTGGCGTCGACTAGCCGAGCAGTACTTC,CASSEAWRRLAEQYF
-,few,TRBJ2-1,TRBV20-1,TGCAGTGTATTCGGTAACTCCTACAATGAGCAGTTCTTC,CSVFGNSYNEQFF
-,few,TRBJ2-3,TRBV6-2/TRBV6-3,TGTGCCACCCGCCTCGACAACACAGATACGCAGTATTTT,CATRLDNTDTQYF
-,few,TRBJ2-3,TRBV20-1,TGCAGTCCTATAATACCCACGGCTGGAGATACGCAGTATTTT,CSPIIPTAGDTQYF
-,-,TRBJ1-3,TRBV19,TGTGCCACGAGCAGGATTGACTCTGGAAACACCATATATTTT,CATSRIDSGNTIYF
TRBD1,few,TRBJ1-2,TRBV18,TGTGCCAGCTCATCTACAGGGGAAGTGGGCTACACCTTC,CASSSTGEVGYTF
-,once,TRBJ1-2,TRBV18,TGTGCCAGCTCACCACTCACGCATGCAACTGGAAAAGATGGCTACACCTTC,CASSPLTHATGKDGYTF
-,-,TRBJ2-7,TRBV20-1,TGCAGTGCCCGGGGTGGCCCAGGGTCAAGCGAGCAGTACTTC,CSARGGPGSSEQYF
-,-,TRBJ2-7,TRBV7-2,TGTGCCAGCAGCTTAGACAGCGGTTCCTACGAGCAGTACTTC,CASSLDSGSYEQYF
-,-,TRBJ1-4,TRBV19,TGTGCCAGTAGTCTCGAAGGCAAGGCTAATGAAAAACTGTTTTTT,CASSLEGKANEKLFF
-,few,TRBJ1-1,TRBV2,TGTGCCCGTGGTGGAAAGACAGGCGACACTGAAGCTTTCTTT,CARGGKTGDTEAFF
-,-,TRBJ1-2,TRBV6-1,TGTGCCAGCAGTCCAAACTCGGACTATGGCTACACCTTC,CASSPNSDYGYTF
-,-,TRBJ1-1,TRBV6-1,TGTGCCAGCAGCCGAACTACAGGGTTGAACACTGAAGCTTTCTTT,CASSRTTGLNTEAFF
-,few,TRBJ2-1,TRBV24-1,TGTGCCACCATGTCCGGGGGGCTGCCCGCACAGAATGAGCAGTTCTTC,CATMSGGLPAQNEQFF
-,-,TRBJ2-5,TRBV5-4,TGTGCCAGCAGCCTGGACGGCGAGACCCAGTACTTC,CASSLDGETQYF
-,few,TRBJ1-1,TRBV11-3,TGTGCCAGCAGCTTAGTTGCCGGAGCCAACACTGAAGCTTTCTTT,CASSLVAGANTEAFF
-,-,TRBJ1-1,TRBV7-2,TGTGCCAGCAGCATACATCGGCCGGGGGCTGAAGCTTTCTTT,CASSIHRPGAEAFF
-,-,TRBJ1-2,TRBV6-1,TGTGCCAGCAGCGACAGTCCCAACTATGGCTACACCTTC,CASSDSPNYGYTF
-,-,TRBJ1-1,TRBV20-1,TGCAGTGCTAGACGGGGTGGCACTGAAGCTTTCTTT,CSARRGGTEAFF
TRBD1,-,TRBJ2-1,TRBV28,TGTGCCAGCAGTCGCATACAGGGGGCTTCCTACAATGAGCAGTTCTTC,CASSRIQGASYNEQFF
TRBD2,few,TRBJ2-5,TRBV15,TGTGCCACCAGCAGAGATTCGGGAGGATCGACCCAGTACTTC,CATSRDSGGSTQYF
-,-,TRBJ2-1,TRBV29-1,TGCAGCGTTGAAGGTCTCGAGGGGGGCTCCTACAATGAGCAGTTCTTC,CSVEGLEGGSYNEQFF
-,-,TRBJ2-1,TRBV30,TGTGCCTGGGGACCTCGGCAGTTCTTC,CAWGPRQFF
TRBD1,-,TRBJ1-1,TRBV7-2,TGTGCCAGCAGCTTCCCAGGGGGCTGGGGTGAAGCTTTCTTT,CASSFPGGWGEAFF
-,few,TRBJ1-6,TRBV6-1,TGTGCCAGCGGGTCTAGAACTACACCCCTCCACTTT,CASGSRTTPLHF
-,few,TRBJ2-5,TRBV7-3,TGTGCCAGCAGCATAGGAACAGGGCGTCTAGAGACCCAGTACTTC,CASSIGTGRLETQYF
-,-,TRBJ1-6,TRBV11-3,TGTGCCAGCAGCTTTTCAGGGGCCAATTCACCCCTCCACTTT,CASSFSGANSPLHF
-,few,TRBJ1-2,TRBV20-1,TGCAGTGCAATGGAGGGGTATGGCTACACCTTC,CSAMEGYGYTF
-,-,TRBJ1-4,TRBV20-1,TGCAGTGCCGAGTTCGGGGGTAATGAAAAACTGTTTTTT,CSAEFGGNEKLFF